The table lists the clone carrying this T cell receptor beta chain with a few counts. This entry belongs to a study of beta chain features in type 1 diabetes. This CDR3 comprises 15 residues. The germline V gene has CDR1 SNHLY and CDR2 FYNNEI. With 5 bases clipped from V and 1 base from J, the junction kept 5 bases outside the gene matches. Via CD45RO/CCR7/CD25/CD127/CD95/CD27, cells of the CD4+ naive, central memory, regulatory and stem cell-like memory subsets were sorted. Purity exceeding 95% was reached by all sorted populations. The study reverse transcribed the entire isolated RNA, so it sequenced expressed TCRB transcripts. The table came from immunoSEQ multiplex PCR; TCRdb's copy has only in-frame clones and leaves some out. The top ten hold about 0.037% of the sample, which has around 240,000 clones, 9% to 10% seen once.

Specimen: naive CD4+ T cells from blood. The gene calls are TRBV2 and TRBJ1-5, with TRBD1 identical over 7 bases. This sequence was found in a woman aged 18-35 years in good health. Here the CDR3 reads CASSKQDRSNQPQHF. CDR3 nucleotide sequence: TGTGCCAGCAGTAAACAGGACAGGAGCAATCAGCCCCAGCATTTT.